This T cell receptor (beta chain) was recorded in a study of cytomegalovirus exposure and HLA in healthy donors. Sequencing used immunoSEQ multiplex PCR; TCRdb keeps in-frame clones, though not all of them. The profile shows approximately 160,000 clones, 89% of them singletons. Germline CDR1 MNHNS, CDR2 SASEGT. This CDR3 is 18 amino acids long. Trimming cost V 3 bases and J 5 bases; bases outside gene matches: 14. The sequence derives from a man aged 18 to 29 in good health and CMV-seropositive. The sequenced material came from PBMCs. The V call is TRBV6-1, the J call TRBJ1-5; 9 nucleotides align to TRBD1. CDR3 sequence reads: CASSDRDREFPGDQPQHF. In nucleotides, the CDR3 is TGTGCCAGCAGTGACCGGGACAGGGAGTTCCCAGGGGATCAGCCCCAGCATTTT.